This is a list of T cell receptor beta chains from one sample in a study of Ad26.COV2.S vaccination and SARS-CoV-2 variants. Only in-frame clones appear in the TCRdb table, and some are missing; sequencing was by immunoSEQ multiplex PCR. The sample has approximately 420,000 clones; more than 75% are singletons. Sequenced material: peripheral blood, taken in a trial of Ad26.COV2.S vaccine versus placebo. Receptors were obtained from a person aged 18 to 65 who received the Ad26.COV2.S COVID-19 vaccine or a placebo. Each CDR3 is given without its conserved first and last residue. A row's size may be missing; if present it is once, few, many or a size class.

TRBJ2-3 TRBV27 . ASRSGTQADTQY
TRBJ2-1 TRBV19 . ASSIGTSGGEVQF
TRBJ1-5 TRBV2 once ASSEGVGNQPQH
TRBJ1-3 TRBV9 . ASSVRGEAGNTIY
TRBJ2-7 TRBV7-2 . ASSLGDVYEQY
TRBJ2-1 TRBV7-2 . ASSPGGGYNEQF
TRBJ1-1 TRBV9 . ASSGDAGSTEAF
TRBJ1-3 TRBV30 . AWSGGHSSGNTIY
TRBJ2-3 TRBV7-3 . ASSFFGATDTQY
TRBJ2-7 TRBV9 . ASSPSLAHYEQY
TRBJ2-3 TRBV5-4 . ASSSGTQTYTQY
TRBJ1-1 TRBV6-7 . ASSRGGNTEAF
TRBJ1-4 TRBV5-6 . ASSLASVPPRH
TRBJ1-2 TRBV7-2 . ASSPNGPPLYGYT
TRBJ2-7 TRBV6-4 . ASSVHPYRYEQY
TRBJ1-6 TRBV18 . ASSPQGGRESPLH
TRBJ2-2 TRBV7-8 . ASSLDPRQGGTGELF
TRBJ2-2 TRBV24-1 . ATSDLQVSNTGELF
TRBJ2-1 TRBV27 . ASSTASGRYNEQF
TRBJ2-5 TRBV9 . ASSVGGTKQETQY
TRBJ2-5 TRBV6-5 . ASSYSTGIQETQY
TRBJ1-6 TRBV5-4 . ASSLDRTSNSPLH
TRBJ1-1 TRBV19 . ASRKRDTEAF
TRBJ2-7 TRBV19 . ASSNQGGSYEQY
TRBJ2-7 TRBV18 . ASSPYSGGRSYEQY
TRBJ2-5 TRBV6-2/TRBV6-3 few ASSRTSPREETQY
TRBJ2-3 TRBV4-1 . ASSQGQGRASTDTQY
TRBJ1-2 TRBV19 once ASSMRAPNYGYT
TRBJ2-7 TRBV28 . ASSSLRDRISYEQY
TRBJ2-2 TRBV6-2/TRBV6-3 . ATNPQLIAGSHTGELF
TRBJ2-3 TRBV4-2 . ASSHAGGATSTDTQY
TRBJ2-7 TRBV9 many ASSVDPPSGGSGEQY
TRBJ1-5 TRBV6-1 . ASSETVSNQPQH
TRBJ2-1 TRBV5-1 once ASSIGTSYDEQF
TRBJ1-4 TRBV15 . ATSTEIATGTGIEKLF
TRBJ2-3 TRBV4-1 . ASSLVVAGPTDTQY
TRBJ1-1 TRBV11-2 . ASSLMLNTEAF
TRBJ1-2 TRBV11-2 . ASSLVQGHGYT
TRBJ1-1 TRBV25-1 . ASSGTSWGTEAF
TRBJ2-6 TRBV9 . ASSVDAGVGANVLT
TRBJ1-5 TRBV18 . ASSFTVTFGLSNQPQH
TRBJ1-1 TRBV28 . ASSPNQWGTEAF
TRBJ1-2 TRBV7-9 . ASSPQTTPGYGYT
TRBJ2-7 TRBV2 . ASRRSGQGPKEQY
TRBJ2-3 TRBV3-1/TRBV3-2 . ASSSTLVSTDTQY